This T cell receptor (beta chain) was captured by sequencing in a study of blood T cells in healthy people across ages. Study-wide findings and caveats: In older individuals, TCR beta diversity per million T cells was lower, falling roughly linearly with age.

Using a J-beta primer mix together with a sample-barcoded 5' primer, a second PCR was run for roughly 7 to 12 cycles. TCRdb processed the 5' RACE reads anew with MiXCR; each CDR3 protein has one entry. The sample has around 800,000 distinct CDR3 sequences, roughly 24% seen once. CDR3 size: 13 residues. V lost 3 bases and J 8 bases, leaving 13 bases between the germline ends. A few counts support this clonotype. Its antigen is still unknown. These data were also filed under a second study, of T cells of mothers and their children.

This TCR derives from a boy younger than 18 in good health. Source material: blood. V is TRBV12-3 or TRBV12-4 and J is TRBJ1-2; D is possibly TRBD1 (5 bases). Here the CDR3 reads CASSFMGVSGYTF. CDR3 DNA sequence: TGTGCCAGCAGTTTCATGGGGGTGTCGGGCTACACCTTC.